Below are 9 T cell receptor beta chains sequenced from a single sample in a study of Ad26.COV2.S vaccination and SARS-CoV-2 variants. Treatment denoted: 19 received Ad26.COV2.S at low or high dose, single or two shots; roughly five received placebo; per-sample allocation not given. Samples came from day 63 after the first vaccine or placebo injection. Data came from immunoSEQ multiplex PCR; TCRdb stores just in-frame clones and leaves some out. The sample gives around 270,000 clones, roughly 89% of which show up once; just under 3% is in the top ten. Sequenced material: peripheral blood, taken in a trial of Ad26.COV2.S vaccine versus placebo. Receptor source: a person between 18 and 65 years old who received the Ad26.COV2.S COVID-19 vaccine or a placebo.

This clone occurred many times. The chain carries TRBV4-3 and TRBJ1-6; D may be TRBD1 (6 bases). Trimming stripped 3 bases from V and 6 bases from J, with 18 bases between. Germline CDR1 is LGHNA and CDR2 is YSLEER. The CDR3 spans 17 residues. The CDR3 DNA is TGCGCCAGCAGCCAGTCATTGAGGGACATGGCTAATTCACCCCTCCACTTT. It codes for CASSQSLRDMANSPLHF.

The chain couples TRBV19 to TRBJ2-3; 8 nucleotides align to TRBD1. The CDR3 has 14 amino acids. Trimming at V came to 5 bases and at J to 3 bases, leaving 4 bases not matched to a gene. Germline V gene lookup returns CDR1 LNHDA and CDR2 SQIVND (reference sequence). Here the CDR3 DNA reads TGTGCCAGTAGTGGACAGGGTGAGACAGATACGCAGTATTTT. Its protein is CASSGQGETDTQYF.

CDR3: CASSLGRGNVHIQYF. DNA of the CDR3: TGTGCCAGCAGCTTAGGACGAGGAAATGTGCACATTCAGTACTTC. The chain has TRBV7-9 and TRBJ2-4; the D is unclear. V was cut by 1 base and J by 8 bases, with 15 bases left in between. The CDR3 extends over 15 amino acids. The V gene's germline CDR1 is SEHNR and CDR2 FQNEAQ (reference sequence).

The genes are TRBV7-8 and TRBJ2-7; 7 nucleotides match TRBD1. This CDR3 is built from 13 residues. Unmatched junction bases numbered 5, after V lost 1 base and J lost 8 bases. CDR1 is SGHVS, CDR2 FQNEAQ, per germline. The CDR3 reads CASSLDPGGKQYF. CDR3 coding DNA: TGTGCCAGCAGCTTAGATCCAGGGGGAAAGCAGTACTTC.

J is TRBJ2-3 and V is TRBV18, with D possibly TRBD2 on 7 matching bases. The CDR3 is 17 residues long. V dropped 6 bases and J dropped 1 base, with 20 bases sitting between them. The germline V gene encodes CDR1 KGHSH and CDR2 LQKENI. CDR3 in DNA: TGTGCCAGCTCCGGACTGGGGGGGGCAAGTGGCACAGATACGCAGTATTTT. It translates to CASSGLGGASGTDTQYF. Filled out from reference TRBV18 and TRBJ2-3, the complete variable domain reads NAGVMQNPRHLVRRRGQEARLRCSPMKGHSHVYWYRQLPEEGLKFMVYLQKENIIDESGMPKERFSAEFPKEGPSILRIQQVVRGDSAAYFCASSGLGGASGTDTQYFGPGTRLTVL.

The chain has TRBV5-6 and TRBJ1-6, with a possible D match to TRBD1 (5 bases). Germline V gene data show CDR1 as SGHDT and CDR2 as YYEEEE. The CDR3 totals 15 residues. V lost 2 bases, J lost 9 bases, and 15 bases lay in between. The DNA for the CDR3 is TGTGCCAGCAGCTTTCCGCGGCAGGGTTTTTCACCCCTCCACTTT. It encodes CASSFPRQGFSPLHF.

The CDR3 reads CASSAPSGGSNEQFF. The CDR3, as DNA: TGTGCCAGCAGCGCACCTAGCGGGGGGTCTAATGAGCAGTTCTTC. The rearrangement uses TRBV9 and TRBJ2-1, with 11 bases matching TRBD2. Germline values: CDR1 SGDLS, CDR2 YYNGEE. Trimming removed 3 bases from V and 7 bases from J; junction bases left unmatched: 6. The CDR3 totals 15 residues.

V usage is TRBV18 and J usage is TRBJ2-7; D unclear. V lost 3 bases, J lost 2 bases, and 14 bases lay in between. The CDR3 extends over 15 amino acids. Germline CDR1 KGHSH, CDR2 LQKENI. The CDR3 is CASSPGRFSTYEQYF. The CDR3 DNA is TGTGCCAGCTCACCTGGCCGCTTCTCTACCTACGAGCAGTACTTC.

CDR3 sequence: CASSVGSNYGYTF. The DNA of the CDR3 is TGTGCCAGCAGCGTCGGGTCTAACTATGGCTACACCTTC. The J gene is TRBJ1-2, the V gene TRBV9; D unclear. The length of the CDR3 is 13 residues. V was trimmed by 2 bases and J by 0 bases, leaving 5 bases between them. Germline CDR1 is SGDLS and CDR2 is YYNGEE.